This TCR beta chain was obtained from a study of regulatory and conventional T cells in RAG deficiency. Study results and caveats: RAG-deficient patients showed markedly lower Shannon entropy and higher Simpson indices than control T-cell subsets. Omenn patients showed >75% Treg-Tconv overlap and shorter CDR3 lengths.

Genomic DNA came from blood regulatory T cells gated CD4+ CD25-high CD127-low. The length of the CDR3 is 17 residues. The V and J ends lost 1 base and 1 base, in that order; junction bases with no gene match: 8. Germline assignment: CDR1 SEHNR and CDR2 FQNEAQ (reference sequence). Note on this clone: Its antigen remains unknown. The same CDR3 also results from other DNA sequences found in this sample.

Clones were read by immunoSEQ multiplex PCR, and TCRdb kept only the in-frame ones, dropping some. The sample has about 8,000 clones; approximately 93% are singletons. The data were also submitted as part of a second study, on regulatory T cells. From that paper: Primers: 52 TRBV forward and 13 TRBJ reverse.

V gene TRBV7-9 combines with J gene TRBJ2-5; 8 bases map to TRBD2. This receptor was identified in a human donor in good health. The sequenced sample consisted of CD127- CD25+ CD4+ Tregs sorted from blood. The CDR3 coding sequence is TGTGCCAGCAGCTTAGGCGGGTTAGCGGGACCCCAAGAGACCCAGTACTTC. This sequence encodes CASSLGGLAGPQETQYF.